This T cell receptor (beta chain) was captured in a study of CD8 T cells in Susac syndrome. Study-level results: An acknowledgment was made by the study that its TCR sequencing and HLA analysis involved relatively few individuals.

CDR3 length: 14 amino acids. Trimming pared 6 bases from V and 3 bases from J, leaving 13 bases between. CDR1 SNHLY and CDR2 FYNNEI come from the germline V gene. RNA amounts of roughly 0.5 to 1 ug underwent reverse transcription with random hexamers. The method of amplification for TCR beta CDR3 was immunoSEQ multiplex PCR, covering 54 Vbeta and 13 Jbeta. TCRdb reanalysed the immunoSEQ multiplex PCR reads using MiXCR and keeps one entry per CDR3 protein. Of roughly 120,000 distinct CDR3 sequences in the sample, around 94% were seen once. In the case of this clonotype: Antigen: not known.

The sample comprised CD4+ T cells from PBMCs. The receptor was derived from a human donor with multiple sclerosis. The genes are TRBV2 and TRBJ2-3; D assignment may be TRBD1 or TRBD2 (5 bases each). CDR3 DNA: TGTGCCAGCAGCACCGGGGCGAGTACAGATACGCAGTATTTT. Its protein is CASSTGASTDTQYF.